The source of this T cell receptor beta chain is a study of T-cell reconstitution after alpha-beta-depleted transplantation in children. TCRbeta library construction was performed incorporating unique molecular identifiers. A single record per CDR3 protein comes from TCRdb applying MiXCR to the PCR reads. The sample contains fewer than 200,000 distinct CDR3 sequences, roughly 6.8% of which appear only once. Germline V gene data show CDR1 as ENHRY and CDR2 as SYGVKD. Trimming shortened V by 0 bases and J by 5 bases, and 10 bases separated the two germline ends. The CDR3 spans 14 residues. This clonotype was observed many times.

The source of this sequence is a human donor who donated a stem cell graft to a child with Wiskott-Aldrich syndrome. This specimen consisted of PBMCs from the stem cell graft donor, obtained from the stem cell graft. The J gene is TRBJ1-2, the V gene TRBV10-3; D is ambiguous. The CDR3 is CAISESQRAYGYTF. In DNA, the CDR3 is TGTGCCATCAGTGAGTCGCAAAGGGCTTATGGCTACACCTTC.